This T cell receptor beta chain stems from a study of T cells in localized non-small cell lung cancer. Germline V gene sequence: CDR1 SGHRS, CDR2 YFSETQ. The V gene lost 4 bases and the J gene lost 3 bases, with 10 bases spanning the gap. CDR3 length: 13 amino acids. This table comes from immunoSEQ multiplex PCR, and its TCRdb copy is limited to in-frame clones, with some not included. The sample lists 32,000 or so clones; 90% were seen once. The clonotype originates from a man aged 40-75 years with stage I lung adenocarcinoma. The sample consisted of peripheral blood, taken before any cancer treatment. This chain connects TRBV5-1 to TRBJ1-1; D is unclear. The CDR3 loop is CASSPFMDTEAFF. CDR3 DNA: TGCGCCAGCAGCCCGTTTATGGACACTGAAGCTTTCTTT.